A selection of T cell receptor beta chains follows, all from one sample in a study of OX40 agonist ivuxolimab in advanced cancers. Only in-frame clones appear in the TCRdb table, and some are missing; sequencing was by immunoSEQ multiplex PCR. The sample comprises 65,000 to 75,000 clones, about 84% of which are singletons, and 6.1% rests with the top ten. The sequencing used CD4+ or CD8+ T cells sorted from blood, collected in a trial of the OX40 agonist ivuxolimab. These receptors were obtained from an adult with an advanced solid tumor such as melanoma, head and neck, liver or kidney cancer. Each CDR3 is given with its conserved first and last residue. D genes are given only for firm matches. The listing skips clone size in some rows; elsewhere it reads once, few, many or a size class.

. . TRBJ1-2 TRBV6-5 CASSPPGWGYGYTF TGTGCCAGCAGTCCCCCTGGGTGGGGATATGGCTACACCTTC
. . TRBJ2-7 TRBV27 CASKYLWGDYEQYF TGTGCCAGCAAGTACCTGTGGGGGGACTACGAGCAGTACTTC
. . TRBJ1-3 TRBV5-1 CASSPGQSSGNTIYF TGCGCCAGCAGCCCTGGACAGTCCTCTGGAAACACCATATATTTT
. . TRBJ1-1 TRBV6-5 CASSATANTEAFF TGTGCCAGCAGTGCCACGGCGAACACTGAAGCTTTCTTT
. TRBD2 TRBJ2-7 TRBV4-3 CASSQDRVPGRGSYEQYF TGCGCCAGCAGCCAAGATCGGGTGCCCGGGAGGGGGTCCTACGAGCAGTACTTC
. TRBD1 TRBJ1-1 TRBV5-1 CASSFYGTENTEAFF TGCGCCAGCAGCTTTTATGGGACAGAGAACACTGAAGCTTTCTTT
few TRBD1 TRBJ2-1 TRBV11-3 CASSLRQGASNEQFF TGTGCCAGCAGCTTGCGACAGGGGGCCTCCAATGAGCAGTTCTTC
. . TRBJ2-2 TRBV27 CASRLGTDTGELFF TGTGCCAGCAGGTTAGGGACGGATACCGGGGAGCTGTTTTTT
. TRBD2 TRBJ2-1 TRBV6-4 CASSERTRREASEQFF TGTGCCAGCAGTGAAAGGACGCGGCGGGAGGCGAGTGAGCAGTTCTTC
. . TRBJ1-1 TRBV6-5 CASTPFVTDTEAFF TGTGCCAGCACCCCCTTCGTCACGGACACTGAAGCTTTCTTT
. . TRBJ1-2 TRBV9 CASSVARESYGYTF TGTGCCAGCAGCGTAGCTCGGGAGTCCTATGGCTACACCTTC
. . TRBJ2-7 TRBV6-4 CASSIVYEQYF TGTGCCAGCAGTATTGTCTACGAGCAGTACTTC
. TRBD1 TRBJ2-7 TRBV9 CASSPPAGQGIYEQYF TGTGCCAGCAGCCCTCCCGCGGGACAGGGGATTTACGAGCAGTACTTC
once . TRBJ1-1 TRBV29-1 CSVVNPGEAFF TGCAGCGTTGTTAATCCAGGTGAAGCTTTCTTT
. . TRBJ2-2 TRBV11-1 CASSLRGHTPNTGELFF TGTGCCAGCAGCTTACGCGGACACACCCCGAACACCGGGGAGCTGTTTTTT
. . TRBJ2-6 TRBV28 CASSSGTDPSGANVLTF TGTGCCAGCAGTTCAGGGACGGATCCCTCTGGGGCCAACGTCCTGACTTTC
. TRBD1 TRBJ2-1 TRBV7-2 CASSLNRGYYNEQFF TGTGCCAGCAGCCTCAACAGGGGCTACTACAATGAGCAGTTCTTC
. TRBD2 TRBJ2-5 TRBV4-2 CASSQVAGEGETQYF TGTGCCAGCAGCCAAGTGGCGGGAGAAGGGGAGACCCAGTACTTC
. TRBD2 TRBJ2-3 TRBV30 CAWTGLAGDTQYF TGTGCCTGGACAGGACTAGCGGGAGATACGCAGTATTTT
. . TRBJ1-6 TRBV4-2 CASSRDINNSPLHF TGTGCCAGCAGCCGGGACATTAATAATTCACCCCTCCACTTT
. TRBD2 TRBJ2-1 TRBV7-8 CASSPSGRAYDEQFF TGTGCCAGCAGCCCTAGCGGGAGGGCCTACGATGAGCAGTTCTTC
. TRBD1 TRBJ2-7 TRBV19 CASSRTLTGEWAYEQYF TGTGCCAGTAGTCGAACTTTGACAGGGGAGTGGGCCTACGAGCAGTACTTC
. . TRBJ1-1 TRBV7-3 CASSSTGFTEAFF TGTGCCAGCAGCTCGACAGGTTTCACTGAAGCTTTCTTT
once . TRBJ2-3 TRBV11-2 CASSRIRGSDTDTQYF TGTGCCAGCAGCCGGATTCGTGGGAGCGACACAGATACGCAGTATTTT
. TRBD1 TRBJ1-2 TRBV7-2 CASSLYWTGPTNTF TGTGCCAGCAGCTTATACTGGACAGGGCCGACAAACACCTTC
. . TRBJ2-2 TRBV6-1 CASSLAYGELFF TGTGCCAGCAGTCTCGCGTACGGGGAGCTGTTTTTT
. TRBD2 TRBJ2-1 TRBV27 CASSLGVLAVYNEQFF TGTGCCAGCAGTTTAGGAGTTCTAGCGGTCTACAATGAGCAGTTCTTC
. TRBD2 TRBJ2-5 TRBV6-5 CASSYPGGGQETQYF TGTGCCAGCAGTTACCCCGGGGGGGGCCAAGAGACCCAGTACTTC
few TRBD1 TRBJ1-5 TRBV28 CASRIAGTGKGNQPQHF TGTGCCAGCAGGATCGCCGGGACAGGAAAAGGGAATCAGCCCCAGCATTTT
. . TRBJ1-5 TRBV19 CASSIIVNQPQHF TGTGCCAGTAGTATAATAGTGAATCAGCCCCAGCATTTT
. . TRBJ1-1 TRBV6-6 CASSLKGYPSGTEAFF TGTGCCAGCAGCCTCAAGGGATACCCTTCCGGGACTGAAGCTTTCTTT